These T cell receptor beta chains were read from a single sample in a study of cytomegalovirus exposure and HLA in healthy donors. Assay used: immunoSEQ multiplex PCR; TCRdb lists only in-frame clones, some missing. This table holds over 65,000 clones, about 79% found once. Sample: PBMCs. The source is a woman aged 40-49 years in good health and CMV-seronegative. Both conserved end residues are part of each CDR3. The D gene is left open where the match is weak. The size entry is marked missing in some rows and otherwise reads once, few, many or a size class.

j_gene: TRBJ2-1
v_gene: TRBV13
abundance: NA
d_gene: TRBD2
CDR3aa: CASSTRLAGRNEQFF
CDR3nt: TGTGCCAGCAGCACCAGACTAGCGGGAAGGAACGAGCAGTTCTTC

j_gene: TRBJ2-7
v_gene: TRBV7-9
abundance: few
d_gene: TRBD2
CDR3aa: CASSLARAGGYEQYF
CDR3nt: TGTGCCAGCAGCTTAGCGCGGGCGGGAGGTTACGAGCAGTACTTC

j_gene: TRBJ1-2
v_gene: TRBV2
abundance: NA
d_gene: TRBD1
CDR3aa: CASSVRGNDYGYTF
CDR3nt: TGTGCCAGCAGTGTCAGGGGGAATGACTATGGCTACACCTTC

j_gene: TRBJ2-7
v_gene: TRBV5-4
abundance: NA
d_gene: NA
CDR3aa: CASSLTSSSYEQYF
CDR3nt: TGTGCCAGCAGCTTAACTAGCTCATCCTACGAGCAGTACTTC

j_gene: TRBJ2-3
v_gene: TRBV11-2
abundance: NA
d_gene: TRBD2
CDR3aa: CASSNRGGSPDTQYF
CDR3nt: TGTGCCAGCAGCAACCGCGGCGGGAGCCCAGATACGCAGTATTTT

j_gene: TRBJ1-1
v_gene: TRBV9
abundance: few
d_gene: TRBD1
CDR3aa: CASSVGAGGQLTEAFF
CDR3nt: TGTGCCAGCAGCGTAGGGGCAGGGGGACAGCTCACTGAAGCTTTCTTT

j_gene: TRBJ2-7
v_gene: TRBV6-5
abundance: NA
d_gene: NA
CDR3aa: CASSYNILGGGYEQYF
CDR3nt: TGTGCCAGCAGTTACAATATTTTGGGGGGTGGGTACGAGCAGTACTTC

j_gene: TRBJ2-1
v_gene: TRBV4-1
abundance: NA
d_gene: TRBD2
CDR3aa: CASSLSGGVYNERFF
CDR3nt: TGCGCCAGCAGCCTTAGCGGGGGGGTTTACAATGAGCGGTTCTTC

j_gene: TRBJ1-6
v_gene: TRBV2
abundance: NA
d_gene: NA
CDR3aa: CASSKDSYNSPLHF
CDR3nt: TGTGCCAGCAGCAAGGACAGTTATAATTCACCCCTCCACTTT

j_gene: TRBJ2-7
v_gene: TRBV19
abundance: NA
d_gene: TRBD1
CDR3aa: CASSRTGTVRSYEQYF
CDR3nt: TGTGCCAGTAGTAGGACCGGGACAGTAAGGTCCTACGAGCAGTACTTC

j_gene: TRBJ1-4
v_gene: TRBV7-8
abundance: NA
d_gene: NA
CDR3aa: CASSAAPGWEKLFF
CDR3nt: TGTGCCAGCAGCGCCGCCCCGGGGTGGGAAAAACTGTTTTTT

j_gene: TRBJ2-7
v_gene: TRBV11-2
abundance: NA
d_gene: TRBD2
CDR3aa: CASSLLRLAGGPDEQYF
CDR3nt: TGTGCCAGCAGCTTACTACGACTAGCGGGAGGGCCCGACGAGCAGTACTTC

j_gene: TRBJ2-1
v_gene: TRBV7-2
abundance: NA
d_gene: TRBD2
CDR3aa: CASSPTWTSDEQFF
CDR3nt: TGTGCCAGCAGTCCCACCTGGACTAGTGATGAGCAGTTCTTC

j_gene: TRBJ1-2
v_gene: TRBV28
abundance: NA
d_gene: NA
CDR3aa: CASIQPQASYGYTF
CDR3nt: TGTGCCAGCATTCAACCACAGGCGAGCTATGGCTACACCTTC

j_gene: TRBJ2-1
v_gene: TRBV7-8
abundance: once
d_gene: NA
CDR3aa: CASGPLVGDYNEQFF
CDR3nt: TGTGCCAGCGGACCCCTCGTAGGGGACTACAATGAGCAGTTCTTC

j_gene: TRBJ2-7
v_gene: TRBV5-1
abundance: once
d_gene: NA
CDR3aa: CASSGLISYEQYF
CDR3nt: TGCGCCAGCAGTGGACTTATCTCCTACGAGCAGTACTTC

j_gene: TRBJ2-7
v_gene: TRBV19
abundance: NA
d_gene: NA
CDR3aa: CASSKSGQFPYEQYF
CDR3nt: TGTGCCAGTAGTAAGTCCGGACAGTTCCCCTACGAGCAGTACTTC

j_gene: TRBJ1-1
v_gene: TRBV2
abundance: once
d_gene: NA
CDR3aa: CASIRPSNTEAFF
CDR3nt: TGTGCCAGCATCAGGCCTTCGAACACTGAAGCTTTCTTT

j_gene: TRBJ1-5
v_gene: TRBV5-8
abundance: NA
d_gene: NA
CDR3aa: CASSGTSNQPQHF
CDR3nt: TGTGCCAGCAGCGGCACTAGCAATCAGCCCCAGCATTTT

j_gene: TRBJ1-6
v_gene: TRBV18
abundance: NA
d_gene: NA
CDR3aa: CASSPEVSNSPLHF
CDR3nt: TGTGCCAGCTCACCAGAGGTCAGCAATTCACCCCTCCACTTT

j_gene: TRBJ2-3
v_gene: TRBV11-2
abundance: NA
d_gene: TRBD2
CDR3aa: CASSITSGRATDTQYF
CDR3nt: TGTGCCAGCAGCATAACTAGCGGGAGGGCCACAGATACGCAGTATTTT

j_gene: TRBJ2-3
v_gene: TRBV7-2
abundance: NA
d_gene: TRBD2
CDR3aa: CASSLGGRADTQYF
CDR3nt: TGTGCCAGCAGCTTAGGCGGGAGGGCAGATACGCAGTATTTT

j_gene: TRBJ1-2
v_gene: TRBV2
abundance: few
d_gene: TRBD1
CDR3aa: CASRLIGQGAYGYTF
CDR3nt: TGTGCCAGCCGACTGATCGGACAGGGCGCCTATGGCTACACCTTC

j_gene: TRBJ2-3
v_gene: TRBV27
abundance: NA
d_gene: NA
CDR3aa: CASRPSGSDTQYF
CDR3nt: TGTGCCAGCAGGCCCTCGGGGTCAGATACGCAGTATTTT

j_gene: TRBJ2-7
v_gene: TRBV25-1
abundance: NA
d_gene: NA
CDR3aa: CASSELSGRGYEQYF
CDR3nt: TGTGCCAGCAGTGAATTGAGCGGTAGAGGGTACGAGCAGTACTTC

j_gene: TRBJ2-3
v_gene: TRBV5-4
abundance: NA
d_gene: TRBD2
CDR3aa: CAIGLAASTDTQYF
CDR3nt: TGTGCCATCGGTCTAGCGGCCTCCACAGATACGCAGTATTTT

j_gene: TRBJ1-1
v_gene: TRBV5-6
abundance: few
d_gene: NA
CDR3aa: CASSFRLREAFF
CDR3nt: TGTGCCAGCAGCTTTAGGTTGAGGGAAGCTTTCTTT

j_gene: TRBJ2-3
v_gene: TRBV7-2
abundance: NA
d_gene: TRBD2
CDR3aa: CASSLRTSGSNTDTQYF
CDR3nt: TGTGCCAGCAGCTTACGGACTAGCGGGAGTAACACAGATACGCAGTATTTT

j_gene: TRBJ2-1
v_gene: TRBV7-3
abundance: few
d_gene: NA
CDR3aa: CASSPTGYNEQFF
CDR3nt: TGTGCCAGCAGCCCCACCGGTTACAATGAGCAGTTCTTC

j_gene: TRBJ2-7
v_gene: TRBV10-2
abundance: NA
d_gene: TRBD1
CDR3aa: CASSGAGTGLFDEQYF
CDR3nt: TGCGCCAGCAGTGGGGCCGGGACAGGCCTCTTCGACGAGCAGTACTTC

j_gene: TRBJ1-1
v_gene: TRBV27
abundance: NA
d_gene: NA
CDR3aa: CASSPTGSTEAFF
CDR3nt: TGTGCCAGCAGCCCGACAGGTAGTACTGAAGCTTTCTTT

j_gene: TRBJ2-5
v_gene: TRBV29-1
abundance: NA
d_gene: NA
CDR3aa: CSVEDTNQETQYF
CDR3nt: TGCAGCGTTGAAGATACTAACCAAGAGACCCAGTACTTC

j_gene: TRBJ2-1
v_gene: TRBV4-3
abundance: NA
d_gene: TRBD2
CDR3aa: CASSQSSGSGRVTVAQFF
CDR3nt: TGCGCCAGCAGCCAAAGCAGTGGTAGCGGGAGGGTCACAGTAGCGCAGTTCTTC

j_gene: TRBJ2-3
v_gene: TRBV5-1
abundance: NA
d_gene: NA
CDR3aa: CASSLSDGVGAQYF
CDR3nt: TGCGCCAGCAGCTTGTCCGATGGGGTCGGGGCGCAGTATTTT

j_gene: TRBJ2-2
v_gene: TRBV9
abundance: NA
d_gene: NA
CDR3aa: CASSSRGGGTGELFF
CDR3nt: TGTGCCAGCAGCTCGAGAGGGGGGGGCACCGGGGAGCTGTTTTTT

j_gene: TRBJ1-5
v_gene: TRBV25-1
abundance: NA
d_gene: NA
CDR3aa: CASSEASGEYSNQPQHF
CDR3nt: TGTGCCAGCAGTGAAGCGTCGGGGGAGTATAGCAATCAGCCCCAGCATTTT